One and the same sample provided the 16 T cell receptor beta chains below, sequenced in a study of blood T cell repertoires in COVID-19. TCRdb's table, derived via immunoSEQ multiplex PCR, lists solely in-frame clones and lacks some. There are hundreds of thousands of clones in the sample; 85% to 90% occur only once, and over 0.2% lies in the top ten. Input material: peripheral blood. The source of these receptors is a young woman with acute or convalescent COVID-19.

The V and J genes are TRBV3-1 (or the pseudogene TRBV3-2) and TRBJ1-2, with 8 nucleotides matching TRBD1. Germline V gene lookup returns CDR1 LGHDT and CDR2 YNNKEL (reference sequence). CDR3 size: 14 residues. With V trimmed by 2 bases and J by 8 bases, 7 bases remained unmatched. The CDR3 DNA is TGTGCCAGCAGCCAAACAGGGGGTGCCGGCGGCTACACCTTC. It specifies CASSQTGGAGGYTF.

This clone appeared once. The chain has TRBV28 and TRBJ2-1, with 12 bases that match TRBD2. This CDR3 is 16 amino acids long. V lost 6 bases, J lost 3 bases, and 6 bases stayed unmatched. Germline V gives CDR1 MDHEN, CDR2 SYDVKM. CDR3 DNA: TGTGCCAGCAGATACACTAGCGGGGGGCTCTACAATGAGCAGTTCTTC. Encoded protein: CASRYTSGGLYNEQFF.

This clone has a single count. This chain connects TRBV6-2 or TRBV6-3 to TRBJ2-7; 9 nucleotides align to TRBD1. The CDR3 totals 17 residues. From germline, CDR1 is MNHEY and CDR2 SVGEGT. V lost 0 bases and J lost 3; bases outside the gene matches: 9. The CDR3 region is CASSYSGTGWRSYEQYF. The CDR3 DNA reads TGTGCCAGCAGTTACTCCGGGACAGGGTGGCGAAGCTACGAGCAGTACTTC.

The chain employs TRBV5-1 and TRBJ2-3, with TRBD2 matching over 9 bases. Germline V gives CDR1 SGHRS, CDR2 YFSETQ. V lost 6 bases and J lost 1; bases outside the gene matches: 3. The length of the CDR3 is 14 residues. In nucleotides, the CDR3 is TGCGCCAGCAAGGTAGCGGGGGGCACAGATACGCAGTATTTT. It translates to CASKVAGGTDTQYF.

The chain couples TRBV11-2 to TRBJ1-2, with 8 bases that match TRBD1. CDR1 and CDR2 (germline): SGHAT, FQNNGV. This CDR3 is built from 17 residues. Germline trimming cut 0 bases from V and 6 bases from J; bases unmatched to any gene: 12. The CDR3 protein is CASSLELTGGGVDGYTF. CDR3 sequence (DNA): TGTGCCAGCAGCTTAGAACTAACAGGGGGGGGCGTCGATGGCTACACCTTC.

The chain recombines TRBV13 with TRBJ2-7, with 9 bases matching TRBD1. Germline V gene lookup returns CDR1 PRHDT and CDR2 FYEKMQ (reference sequence). After removal of 5 bases from V and 0 bases from J, the junction contained 5 bases not matched to a gene. CDR3 length: 15 amino acids. The CDR3 reads CASSEGTGNSYEQYF. In DNA form, the CDR3 reads TGTGCCAGCAGCGAGGGGACAGGGAACTCCTACGAGCAGTACTTC.

The V and J genes are TRBV6-5 and TRBJ1-1; 8 bases are a match to TRBD1. Germline trimming cut 7 bases from V and 6 bases from J; bases unmatched to any gene: 13. CDR3 size: 15 residues. Germline CDR1 MNHEY, CDR2 SVGAGI. The CDR3 region has the DNA TGTGCCAGCATCCACACAGGGGGACTCGGGGCTGAAGCTTTCTTT. It is translated as CASIHTGGLGAEAFF.

This CDR3 is CASSSPAGTPYNEQFF. The CDR3 DNA sequence: TGTGCCAGCAGTTCTCCCGCCGGGACTCCCTACAATGAGCAGTTCTTC. The chain uses TRBV13 and TRBJ2-1, with TRBD2 as a possible D gene (6 bases). In germline, CDR1 is PRHDT, CDR2 FYEKMQ (reference sequence). V shed 6 bases and J shed 2 bases, with 17 bases lying between them. This CDR3 is 16 amino acids long.

The genes are TRBV7-9 and TRBJ1-1; 10 bases are a match to TRBD1. Germline CDR1 and CDR2: SEHNR and FQNEAQ (reference sequence). This CDR3 is 12 amino acids long. The junction had 0 bases not matched to a gene; V was cut back by 4 bases and J by 7 bases. CDR3 in DNA: TGTGCCAGCAGCTGGACAGGGGGTGAAGCTTTCTTT. It specifies CASSWTGGEAFF.

CDR3 nucleotide sequence: TGTGCCAGCAGCTTGAGGACAGGGTTGTTGGAAACTGAAGCTTTCTTT. It is translated as CASSLRTGLLETEAFF. The rearrangement links TRBV5-5 to TRBJ1-1, with 8 bases identical to TRBD1. Germline values: CDR1 SGHKS, CDR2 YYEKEE (reference sequence). Trimming cost V 1 base and J 5 bases; bases outside gene matches: 10. The CDR3 loop spans 16 amino acids.

The V gene is TRBV4-1, the J gene TRBJ1-1; 7 bases are a match to TRBD1. The CDR3 runs 16 residues. J gave up 3 bases and V 2 bases, and 9 bases lay outside the gene matches. From germline, CDR1 is MGHRA and CDR2 YSYEKL. The CDR3 is CASSQLTTGMHTEAFF. The DNA of the CDR3 is TGCGCCAGCAGCCAACTTACGACAGGGATGCACACTGAAGCTTTCTTT.

The V and J genes are TRBV5-1 and TRBJ1-6; D not resolved. CDR1 is SGHRS, CDR2 YFSETQ, per germline. This CDR3 comprises 15 residues. The ends were cut back, 0 bases at V and 7 bases at J, with 11 bases in the middle. CDR3 amino acids: CASSLAGRGNSPLHF. As DNA, the CDR3 is TGCGCCAGCAGCTTGGCCGGCCGAGGAAATTCACCCCTCCACTTT.

V usage is TRBV27 and J usage is TRBJ1-2; tentative D call: TRBD1 (6 bases). Germline V gene sequence: CDR1 MNHEY, CDR2 SMNVEV (reference sequence). The CDR3 is 15 amino acids. Between the trimmed V and J ends, which lost 0 bases and 4 bases, there was a span of 12 bases. CDR3 sequence reads: CASSLSVTGSYGYTF. In DNA, the CDR3 is TGTGCCAGCAGTTTATCCGTAACAGGGTCCTATGGCTACACCTTC.

The genes are TRBV19 and TRBJ1-2; 7 bases map to TRBD1. CDR1 and CDR2 from the germline V gene are LNHDA and SQIVND (reference sequence). The CDR3 spans 13 residues. V dropped 5 bases and J dropped 8; count of bases not matched to a gene: 8. The CDR3 loop is CASSPERGLGYTF. The CDR3 nucleotides are TGTGCCAGTAGTCCCGAAAGGGGGCTCGGCTACACCTTC.

This chain links TRBV24-1 with TRBJ2-5, with 9 nucleotides matching TRBD1. J gave up 5 bases and V 5 bases, and 17 bases lay outside the gene matches. This CDR3 spans 18 amino acids. The germline V gene encodes CDR1 KGHDR and CDR2 SFDVKD. The CDR3 region has the DNA TGTGCCACCAGTGTCTTGTGGGGCCCGGGACAGGGCCAGGAGACCCAGTACTTC. Its translation is CATSVLWGPGQGQETQYF.

The CDR3 nucleotides are TGCAGCGTTGGTTTGGACTTCTACGAGCAGTACTTC. Its protein product is CSVGLDFYEQYF. The chain uses TRBV29-1 and TRBJ2-7, with a tentative D call TRBD2 (5 bases). The germline CDR1 and CDR2 sequences are SQVTM and ANQGSEA. Trimming removed 4 bases at V and 3 bases at J, with 10 bases between. The CDR3 runs to 12 residues.